A selection of T cell receptor beta chains follows, all from one sample in a study of CD8+CD57+ T cells in acquired aplastic anemia. TCRdb re-called the reads through MiXCR, storing one row per CDR3 protein. There are 150,000 to 200,000 distinct CDR3 sequences in the sample; just under 65% occur only once, and 45% lies in the top ten. Input material: sorted CD4+, CD8+, or CD8+CD57+ T cells (not recorded which) from PBMCs. These receptors were collected from a human donor in good health. CDR3s leave out the opening cysteine and the closing phenylalanine or tryptophan. The order of the fields is V gene, clone size, CDR3 protein. Expanded clones get a size class; other rows say once, few or many, or leave the size out.

>TRBV11-1|NA
ASSSLSGFEAKELF
>TRBV7-9|few
ASSRTGAHTEAF
>TRBV15|NA
ATSSTSGGGETQY
>TRBV10-3|NA
AISYRREGEAF
>TRBV24-1|NA
ATSDFEAEQF
>TRBV9|many
ASSISGTAFYGYT
>TRBV20-1|NA
SARDSGTASSAPYEQY
>TRBV2|NA
ASLPGEGDGYEQY
>TRBV9|NA
ASSVDGLTEAF
>TRBV10-3|many
AISRPGKEEQY
>TRBV5-6|few
ASSPVGSTDTQY
>TRBV20-1|NA
SAIKGETQY
>TRBV7-8|NA
ASSLAGAGGLETQY
>TRBV6-5|many
ASSYSIGQSYEQY
>TRBV6-6|many
ASSHAGLNSPLH
>TRBV19|NA
ASRESGGNEQF
>TRBV5-1|NA
ASSLGSVGNTIY
>TRBV7-2|NA
ASSFRGREGYT
>TRBV24-1|NA
ATSGGRSTDTQY
>TRBV7-9|few
ASSRGQGGSPLH
>TRBV7-9|NA
ASSFGQDRDSPLH
>TRBV7-9|NA
ASSSGEGTGELF
>TRBV7-8|NA
ASSLGFNGELF
>TRBV15|NA
ATSARLGYEQY
>TRBV2|many
ASSELGQGATGELF
>TRBV6-5|many
ASSPGMGNIQY
>TRBV20-1|NA
SAPPSPAEKLF
>TRBV29-1|few
SVGWSNQPQH
>TRBV9|few
ASSVQAGDETQY
>TRBV14|NA
ASSQAGSNYGYT
>TRBV30|NA
AWSVGSGGADTQY
>TRBV20-1|NA
SAKLGGSGNTIY
>TRBV15|NA
ATSRDDRGTHQPQH
>TRBV29-1|many
SGDGYT
>TRBV6-4|NA
ASSDSNKGHHYGYT
>TRBV10-2|once
ASRGGGGAQY